This TCR beta chain was profiled in a study of glioma-infiltrating T cells after dendritic cell vaccination. Study at large: Glioblastoma patients came from Phase I and II dendritic cell vaccination trials. Three intradermal dendritic cell vaccine injections were given every two weeks.

Specified time point: after dendritic cell vaccination, including at tumor progression/relapse. All glioblastoma patients lacked an isocitrate dehydrogenase mutation. The primer mix had 60 V beta and 13 J beta primers. Using immunoSEQ multiplex PCR, the repertoire was profiled, and TCRdb retains in-frame clones only, with some absent. Seen here are tens of thousands of clones, over 80% observed once, and the top ten hold less than 7%. The CDR3 has 14 residues. Per germline, CDR1 SNHLY and CDR2 FYNNEI. Trimming cost V 4 bases and J 9 bases; bases outside gene matches: 4. This clone came up once. V is TRBV2 and J is TRBJ1-6; 9 bases agree with TRBD1. This clonotype was sampled from a human donor with glioblastoma. The source was blood, collected after dendritic cell vaccination. CDR3 DNA: TGTGCCAGCAGTGGACAGGGGGAACGTTCACCCCTCCACTTT. It encodes CASSGQGERSPLHF.